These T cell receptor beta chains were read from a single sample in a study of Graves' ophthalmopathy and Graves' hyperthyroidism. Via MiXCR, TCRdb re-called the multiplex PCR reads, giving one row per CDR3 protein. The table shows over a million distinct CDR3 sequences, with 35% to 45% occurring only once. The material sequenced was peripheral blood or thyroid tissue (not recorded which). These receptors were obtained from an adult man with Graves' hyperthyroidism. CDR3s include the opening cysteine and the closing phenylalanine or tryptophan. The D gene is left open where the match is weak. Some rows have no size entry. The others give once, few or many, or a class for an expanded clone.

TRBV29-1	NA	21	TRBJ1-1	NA	CSVEDLRWNGTPKKGYTEAFF	TGCAGCGTTGAAGATCTTCGCTGGAACGGGACACCGAAAAAGGGTTACACTGAAGCTTTCTTT
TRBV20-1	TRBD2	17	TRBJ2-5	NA	CSAKRVELAGGRETQYF	TGCAGTGCTAAGAGGGTGGAACTAGCGGGGGGGCGGGAGACCCAGTACTTC
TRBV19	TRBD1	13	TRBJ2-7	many	CASSDRALYEQYF	TGTGCCAGCTCGGACAGGGCCCTCTACGAGCAGTACTTC
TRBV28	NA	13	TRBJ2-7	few	CASSPGTNSEQYF	TGTGCCAGCAGTCCTGGGACAAACAGCGAGCAGTACTTC
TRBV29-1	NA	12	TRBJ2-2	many	CSAVRGTGELFF	TGCAGCGCTGTACGGGGGACCGGGGAGCTGTTTTTT
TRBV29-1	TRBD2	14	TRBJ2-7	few	CSARGLAGGGEQYF	TGCAGCGCCCGAGGACTAGCGGGAGGGGGGGAGCAGTACTTC
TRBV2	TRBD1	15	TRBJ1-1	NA	CASSHDRVSNTEAFF	TGTGCCAGCAGCCACGACAGGGTTAGCAACACTGAAGCTTTCTTT
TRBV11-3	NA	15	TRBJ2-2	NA	CASSSSGLSTGELFF	TGTGCCAGCAGCTCTAGTGGCCTTTCCACCGGGGAGCTGTTTTTT
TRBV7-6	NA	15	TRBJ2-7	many	CASSSNLGGSYEQYF	TGTGCCAGCAGCTCCAACCTTGGGGGTTCCTACGAGCAGTACTTC
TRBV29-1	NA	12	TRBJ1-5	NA	CSATWGNQPQHF	TGCAGCGCCACGTGGGGAAATCAGCCCCAGCATTTT
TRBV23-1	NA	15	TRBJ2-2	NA	CASSTDTANTGELFF	TGTGCCAGCAGCACGGACACAGCGAACACCGGGGAGCTGTTTTTT
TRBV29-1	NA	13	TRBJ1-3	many	CSVARAAGNTIYF	TGCAGCGTTGCCAGGGCGGCGGGAAACACCATATATTTT
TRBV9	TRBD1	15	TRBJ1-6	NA	CASSVGGQGGSPLHF	TGTGCCAGCAGCGTAGGGGGACAGGGTGGCTCACCCCTCCACTTT
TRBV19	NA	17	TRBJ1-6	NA	CASSVFEMAGEDSPLHF	TGTGCCAGTAGCGTCTTTGAGATGGCTGGTGAAGATTCACCCCTCCACTTT
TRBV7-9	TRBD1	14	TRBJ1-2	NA	CASITGTGHYGYTF	TGTGCCAGCATTACCGGGACAGGGCACTATGGCTACACCTTC